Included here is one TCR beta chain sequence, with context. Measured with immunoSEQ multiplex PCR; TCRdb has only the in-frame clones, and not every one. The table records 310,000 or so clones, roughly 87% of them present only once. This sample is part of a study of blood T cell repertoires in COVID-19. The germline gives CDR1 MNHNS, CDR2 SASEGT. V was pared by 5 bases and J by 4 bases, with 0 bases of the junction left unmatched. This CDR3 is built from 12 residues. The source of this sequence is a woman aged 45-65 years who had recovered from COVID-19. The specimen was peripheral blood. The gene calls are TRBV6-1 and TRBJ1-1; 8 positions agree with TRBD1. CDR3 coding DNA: TGTGCCAGCAGTCAGGGGGCCACTGAAGCTTTCTTT. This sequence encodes CASSQGATEAFF.